One T cell receptor beta chain is described in this entry. V lost 6 bases, J lost 8 bases, and 14 bases lay in between. From germline, CDR1 is MDHEN and CDR2 SYDVKM. The CDR3 sequence is 13 residues long. The sample is drawn from a study of somatic mutations in cytotoxic T cells in rheumatoid arthritis. As for the study in general: Patients had roughly 28 ml EDTA blood drawn right after diagnosis, before any treatment. In some cases, T-cell populations stained with V beta antibodies were flow-sorted at nearly 100% purity, and these included V beta1+ cells sequenced for TCRB.

TCRdb keeps only in-frame clones here, not all; method: immunoSEQ multiplex PCR. The sample shows about 9,200 clones, about 79% of them seen only once. This chain links TRBV28 with TRBJ2-1; no clear D. This clonotype was sampled from an adult with rheumatoid arthritis. Sequencing was done on a sample of CD8+ T cells sorted from blood. The CDR3 loop reads CASRPSGLHEQFF. The CDR3 coding sequence is TGTGCCAGCAGGCCCTCCGGGCTGCATGAGCAGTTCTTC.